The clone carrying this T cell receptor beta chain was counted ten times or more. Its cognate antigen is unknown. This CDR3 has 13 residues. Germline CDR1 and CDR2: SQVTM and ANQGSEA. Trimming left V 6 bases short and J 8 bases short, with 17 bases between. With a J-beta primer mix and a sample-barcoded 5' primer, a second PCR ran about 6 to 11 cycles. Each CDR3 protein is one row after TCRdb ran MiXCR on the 5' RACE reads. This sample has hundreds of thousands of distinct CDR3 sequences; around 68% occur once, and the top ten carry roughly a quarter. These data come from a study of blood T cells in healthy people across ages. Study-level results: Roughly linearly, TCR beta diversity per million T cells fell as age increased.

Material: blood. The TCR comes from a man younger than 45 in good health. The rearrangement uses TRBV29-1 and TRBJ2-1; D may match TRBD1 or TRBD2 (5 bases each). In nucleotides, the CDR3 is TGCAGCGTCGGGACGGGATCTTGGGATGAGCAGTTCTTC. Residues: CSVGTGSWDEQFF.